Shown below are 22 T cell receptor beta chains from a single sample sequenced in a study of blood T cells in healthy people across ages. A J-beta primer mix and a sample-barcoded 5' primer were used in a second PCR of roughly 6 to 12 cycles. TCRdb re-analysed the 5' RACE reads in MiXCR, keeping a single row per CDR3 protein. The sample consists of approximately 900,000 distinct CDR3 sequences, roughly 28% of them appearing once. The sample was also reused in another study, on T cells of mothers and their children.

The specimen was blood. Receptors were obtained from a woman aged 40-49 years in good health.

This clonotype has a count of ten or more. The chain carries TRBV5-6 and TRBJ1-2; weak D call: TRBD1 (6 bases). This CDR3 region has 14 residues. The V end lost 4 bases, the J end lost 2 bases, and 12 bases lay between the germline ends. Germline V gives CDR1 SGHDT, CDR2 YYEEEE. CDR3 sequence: CASSRQDLNYGYTF. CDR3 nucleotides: TGTGCCAGCAGCCGACAGGACCTGAACTATGGCTACACCTTC.

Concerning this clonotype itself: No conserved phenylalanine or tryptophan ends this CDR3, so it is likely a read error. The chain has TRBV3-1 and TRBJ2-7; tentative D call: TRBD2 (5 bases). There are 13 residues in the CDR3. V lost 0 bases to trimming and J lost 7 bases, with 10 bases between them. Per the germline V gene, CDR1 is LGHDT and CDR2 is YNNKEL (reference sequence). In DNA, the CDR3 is TGTGCCAGCAGCCAAGAGAGCGGAGGTGAGCAGTACTGC. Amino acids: CASSQESGGEQYC.

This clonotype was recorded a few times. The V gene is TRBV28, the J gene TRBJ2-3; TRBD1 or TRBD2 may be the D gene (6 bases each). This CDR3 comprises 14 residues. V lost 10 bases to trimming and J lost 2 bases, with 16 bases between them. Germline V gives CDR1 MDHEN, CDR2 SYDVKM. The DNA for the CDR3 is TGTGCCACCCGACGGGGGCCCTTCACAGATACGCAGTATTTT. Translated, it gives CATRRGPFTDTQYF.

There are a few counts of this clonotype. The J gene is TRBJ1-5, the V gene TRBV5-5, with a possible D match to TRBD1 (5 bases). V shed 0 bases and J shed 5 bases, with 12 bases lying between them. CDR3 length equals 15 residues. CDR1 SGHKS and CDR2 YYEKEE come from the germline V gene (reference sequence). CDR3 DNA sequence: TGTGCCAGCAGCTTGGCCGAGACAGTCGATCAGCCCCAGCATTTT. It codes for CASSLAETVDQPQHF.

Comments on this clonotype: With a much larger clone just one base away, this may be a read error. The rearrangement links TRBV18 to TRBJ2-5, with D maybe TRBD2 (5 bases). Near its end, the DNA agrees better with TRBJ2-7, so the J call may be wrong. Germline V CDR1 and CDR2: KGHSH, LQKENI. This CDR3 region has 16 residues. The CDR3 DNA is TGTGCCAGCTCACCCCTCGATCAAGGAGGCGCCCACGAGCAGTACTTC. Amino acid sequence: CASSPLDQGGAHEQYF.

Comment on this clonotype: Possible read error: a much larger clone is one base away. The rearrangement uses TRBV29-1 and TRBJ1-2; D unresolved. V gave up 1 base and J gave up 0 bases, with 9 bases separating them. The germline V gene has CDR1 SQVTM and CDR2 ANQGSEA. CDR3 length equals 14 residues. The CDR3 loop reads CSVEGRPANYGYTF. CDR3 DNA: TGCAGCGTTGAAGGCCGACCCGCTAACTATGGCTACACCTTC. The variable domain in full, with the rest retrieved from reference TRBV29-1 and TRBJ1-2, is SAVISQKPSRDICQRGTSLTIQCQVDSQVTMMFWYRQQPGQSLTLIATANQGSEATYESGFVIDKFPISRPNLTFSTLTVSNMSPEDSSIYLCSVEGRPANYGYTFGSGTRLTVV.

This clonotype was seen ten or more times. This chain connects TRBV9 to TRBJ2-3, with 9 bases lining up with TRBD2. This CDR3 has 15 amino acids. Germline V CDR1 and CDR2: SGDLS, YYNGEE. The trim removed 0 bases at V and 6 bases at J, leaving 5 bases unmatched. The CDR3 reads CASSVAGTSSDTQYF. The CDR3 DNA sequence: TGTGCCAGCAGCGTAGCGGGGACTAGCTCGGATACGCAGTATTTT.

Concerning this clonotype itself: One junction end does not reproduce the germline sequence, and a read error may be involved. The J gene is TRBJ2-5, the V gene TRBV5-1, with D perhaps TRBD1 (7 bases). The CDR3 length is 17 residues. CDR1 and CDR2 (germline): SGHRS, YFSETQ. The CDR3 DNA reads TGCGCCAACAGCTTAGTGTATATTCAGGGGGGAAGAGAGACCCAGTACTTC. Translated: CANSLVYIQGGRETQYF.

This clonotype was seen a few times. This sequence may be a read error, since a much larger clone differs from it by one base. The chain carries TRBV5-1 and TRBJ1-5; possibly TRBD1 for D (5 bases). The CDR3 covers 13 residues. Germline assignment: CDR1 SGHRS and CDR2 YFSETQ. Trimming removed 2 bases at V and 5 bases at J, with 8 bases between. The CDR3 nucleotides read TGCGCCAGCAGCTTTGACAGCTATCAGCCCCAGCATTTT. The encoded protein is CASSFDSYQPQHF. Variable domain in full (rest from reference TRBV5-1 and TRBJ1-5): KAGVTQTPRYLIKTRGQQVTLSCSPISGHRSVSWYQQTPGQGLQFLFEYFSETQRNKGNFPGRFSGRQFSNSRSEMNVSTLELGDSALYLCASSFDSYQPQHFGDGTRLSIL.

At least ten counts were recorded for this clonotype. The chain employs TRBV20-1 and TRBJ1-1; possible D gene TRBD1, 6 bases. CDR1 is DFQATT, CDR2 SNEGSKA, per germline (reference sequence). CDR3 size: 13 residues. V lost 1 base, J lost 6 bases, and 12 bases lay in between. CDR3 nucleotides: TGCAGTGCTAGAGGCAGGGGACATCCTGAAGCTTTCTTT. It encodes CSARGRGHPEAFF.

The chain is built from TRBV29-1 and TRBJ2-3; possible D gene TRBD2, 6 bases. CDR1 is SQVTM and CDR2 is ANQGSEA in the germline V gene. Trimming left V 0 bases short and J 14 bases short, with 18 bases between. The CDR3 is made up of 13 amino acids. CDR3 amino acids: CSVEDLQEGIRYF. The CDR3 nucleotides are TGCAGCGTTGAAGATCTTCAGGAGGGCATCCGGTATTTT.

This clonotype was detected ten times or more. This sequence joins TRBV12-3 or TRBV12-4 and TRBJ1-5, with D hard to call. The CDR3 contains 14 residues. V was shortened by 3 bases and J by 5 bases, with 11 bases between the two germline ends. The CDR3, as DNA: TGTGCCAGCAGTTTGGTCCCCTCAGATCAGCCCCAGCATTTT. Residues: CASSLVPSDQPQHF.

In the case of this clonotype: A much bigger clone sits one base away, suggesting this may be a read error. The CDR3 loop is CAISRGGGTDTQYF. As DNA, the CDR3 is TGTGCCATCAGCCGGGGTGGGGGCACAGATACGCAGTATTTT. This rearrangement joins TRBV10-3 to TRBJ2-3; TRBD2 might be the D (5 bases). CDR1 and CDR2 (germline): ENHRY, SYGVKD. V lost 6 bases and J 1 base, leaving 11 bases between the germline ends. This CDR3 has 14 amino acids.

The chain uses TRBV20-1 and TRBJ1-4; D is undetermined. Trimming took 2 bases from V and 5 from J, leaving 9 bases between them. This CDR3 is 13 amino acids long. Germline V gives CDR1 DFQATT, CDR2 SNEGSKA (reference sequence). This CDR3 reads CSARSGGNEKLFF. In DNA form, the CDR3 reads TGCAGTGCTAGATCAGGCGGAAATGAAAAACTGTTTTTT.

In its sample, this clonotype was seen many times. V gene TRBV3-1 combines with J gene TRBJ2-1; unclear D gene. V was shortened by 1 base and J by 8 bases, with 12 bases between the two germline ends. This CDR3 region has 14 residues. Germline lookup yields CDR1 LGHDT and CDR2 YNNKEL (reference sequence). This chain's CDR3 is CASSQGIVPYEQFF. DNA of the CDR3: TGTGCCAGCAGCCAAGGGATAGTTCCATATGAGCAGTTCTTC.

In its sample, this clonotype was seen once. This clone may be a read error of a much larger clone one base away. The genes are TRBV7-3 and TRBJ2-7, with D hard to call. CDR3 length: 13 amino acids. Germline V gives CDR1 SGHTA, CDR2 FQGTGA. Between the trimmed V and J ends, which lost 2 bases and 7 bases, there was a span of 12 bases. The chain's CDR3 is CASSLAQVTEQYF. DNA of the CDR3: TGTGCCAGCAGCTTAGCGCAGGTGACTGAGCAGTACTTC. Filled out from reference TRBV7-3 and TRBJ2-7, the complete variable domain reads GAGVSQTPSNKVTEKGKYVELRCDPISGHTALYWYRQSLGQGPEFLIYFQGTGAADDSGLPNDRFFAVRPEGSVSTLKIQRTERGDSAVYLCASSLAQVTEQYFGPGTRLTVT.

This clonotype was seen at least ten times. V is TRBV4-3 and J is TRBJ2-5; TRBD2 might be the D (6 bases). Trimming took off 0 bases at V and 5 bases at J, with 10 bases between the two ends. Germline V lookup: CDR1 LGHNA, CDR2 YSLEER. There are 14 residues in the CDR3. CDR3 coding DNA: TGCGCCAGCAGCCAAGATGCAGGGAGGGAGACCCAGTACTTC. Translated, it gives CASSQDAGRETQYF.

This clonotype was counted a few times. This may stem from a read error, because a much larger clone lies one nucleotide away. This CDR3 reads CASSEFGSTGWQETQFF. Written as DNA, the CDR3 is TGTGCCAGCAGTGAATTCGGATCGACGGGGTGGCAAGAGACCCAGTTCTTC. This chain connects TRBV25-1 to TRBJ2-5; perhaps TRBD2 as D (5 bases). The assigned J gene may be wrong: the sequence end matches TRBJ2-1 better. CDR3 length: 17 residues. The germline V gene encodes CDR1 MGHDK and CDR2 SYGVNS.

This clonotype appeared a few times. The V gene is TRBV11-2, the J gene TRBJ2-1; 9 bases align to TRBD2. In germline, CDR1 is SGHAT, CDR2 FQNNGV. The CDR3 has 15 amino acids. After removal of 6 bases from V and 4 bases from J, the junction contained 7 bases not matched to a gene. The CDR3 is CASRKAGGTYNEQFF. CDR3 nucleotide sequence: TGTGCCAGCAGGAAAGCGGGGGGCACTTACAATGAGCAGTTCTTC.

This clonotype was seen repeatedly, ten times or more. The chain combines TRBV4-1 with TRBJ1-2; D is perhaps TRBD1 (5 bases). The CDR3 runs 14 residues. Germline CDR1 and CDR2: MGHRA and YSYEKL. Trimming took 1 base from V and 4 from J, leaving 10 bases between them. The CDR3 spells CASSQGSGFYGYTF. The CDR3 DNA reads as TGCGCCAGCAGCCAAGGATCAGGGTTCTATGGCTACACCTTC.

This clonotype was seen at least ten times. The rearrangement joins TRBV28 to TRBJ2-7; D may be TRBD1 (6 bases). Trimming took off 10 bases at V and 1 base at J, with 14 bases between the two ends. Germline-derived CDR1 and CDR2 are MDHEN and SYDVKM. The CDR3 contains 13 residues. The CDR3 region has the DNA TGTGCCACCAGGTCAGGACAGTCCTACGAGCAGTACTTC. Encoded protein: CATRSGQSYEQYF. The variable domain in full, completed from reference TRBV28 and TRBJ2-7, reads DVKVTQSSRYLVKRTGEKVFLECVQDMDHENMFWYRQDPGLGLRLIYFSYDVKMKEKGDIPEGYSVSREKKERFSLILESASTNQTSMYLCATRSGQSYEQYFGPGTRLTVT.

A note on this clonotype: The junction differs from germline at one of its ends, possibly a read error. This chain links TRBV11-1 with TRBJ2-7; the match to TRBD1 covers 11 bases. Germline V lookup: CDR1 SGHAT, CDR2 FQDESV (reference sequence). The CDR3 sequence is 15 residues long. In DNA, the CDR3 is TGTGCCAGCAGCTTGGCCCGGACAGGGGGCTACGAGCGGTACTTC. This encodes CASSLARTGGYERYF.